This T cell receptor (beta chain) is from a study of neurological immune-mediated disorders. Ten or more counts support this clonotype. TCRdb reprocessed the 5' RACE reads via MiXCR and lists one record per CDR3 protein. Of roughly 36,000 distinct CDR3 sequences listed, almost 7.5% are singletons. The sequencing sample was made of CD4+ T cells from blood. The TCR was taken from a man aged 50-59 years in good health.

The CDR3 region is CASTTSGYQETQYF. The CDR3 region has the DNA TGCGCCAGTACCACTAGCGGCTACCAAGAGACCCAGTACTTC. This rearrangement joins TRBV5-1 to TRBJ2-5, with TRBD2 identical over 8 bases. Germline CDR1 is SGHRS and CDR2 is YFSETQ. V lost 8 bases to trimming and J lost 0 bases; unmatched junction nucleotides: 6. The CDR3 runs 14 residues.